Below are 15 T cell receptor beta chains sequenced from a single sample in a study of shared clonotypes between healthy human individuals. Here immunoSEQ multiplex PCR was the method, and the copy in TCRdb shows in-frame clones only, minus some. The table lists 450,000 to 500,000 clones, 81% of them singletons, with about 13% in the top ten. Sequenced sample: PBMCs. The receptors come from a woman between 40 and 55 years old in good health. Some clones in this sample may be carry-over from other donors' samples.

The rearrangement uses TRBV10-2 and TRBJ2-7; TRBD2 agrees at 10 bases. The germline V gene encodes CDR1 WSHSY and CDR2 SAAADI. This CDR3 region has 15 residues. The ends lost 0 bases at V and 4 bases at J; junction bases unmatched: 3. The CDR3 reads CASSESSGLAYEQYF. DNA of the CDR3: TGCGCCAGCAGTGAGTCATCGGGACTAGCGTACGAGCAGTACTTC.

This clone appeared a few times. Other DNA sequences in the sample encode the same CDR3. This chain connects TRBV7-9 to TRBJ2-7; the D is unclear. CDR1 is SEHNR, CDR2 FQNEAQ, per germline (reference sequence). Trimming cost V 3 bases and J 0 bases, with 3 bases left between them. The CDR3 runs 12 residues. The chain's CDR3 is CASSFSSYEQYF. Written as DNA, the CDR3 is TGTGCCAGCAGCTTCAGCTCCTACGAGCAGTACTTC.

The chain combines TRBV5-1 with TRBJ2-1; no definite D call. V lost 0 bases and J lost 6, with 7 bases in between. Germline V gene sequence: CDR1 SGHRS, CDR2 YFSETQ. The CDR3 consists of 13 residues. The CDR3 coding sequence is TGCGCCAGCAGCTTGGGACTCCTCAATGAGCAGTTCTTC. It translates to CASSLGLLNEQFF.

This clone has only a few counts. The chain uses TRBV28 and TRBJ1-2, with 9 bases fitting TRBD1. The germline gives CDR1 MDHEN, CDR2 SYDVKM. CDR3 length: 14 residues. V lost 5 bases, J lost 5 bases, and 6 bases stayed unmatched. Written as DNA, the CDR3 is TGTGCCAGCAGTCTCTACAGGGGGCGGTATGGCTACACCTTC. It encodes CASSLYRGRYGYTF.

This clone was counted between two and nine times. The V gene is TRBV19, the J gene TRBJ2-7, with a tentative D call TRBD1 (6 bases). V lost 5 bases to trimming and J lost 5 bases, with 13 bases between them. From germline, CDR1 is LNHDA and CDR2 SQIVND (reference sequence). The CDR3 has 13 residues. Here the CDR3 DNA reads TGTGCCAGTAGTCTCAGGGGATCGGACGAGCAGTACTTC. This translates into CASSLRGSDEQYF.

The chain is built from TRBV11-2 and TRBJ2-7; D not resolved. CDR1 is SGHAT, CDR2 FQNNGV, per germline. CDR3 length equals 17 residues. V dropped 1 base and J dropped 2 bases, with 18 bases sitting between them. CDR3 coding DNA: TGTGCCAGCAGCTTAGCCCCCTGGGCGGATCCGGCCTACGAGCAGTACTTC. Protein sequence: CASSLAPWADPAYEQYF. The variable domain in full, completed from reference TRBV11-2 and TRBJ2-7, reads EAGVAQSPRYKIIEKRQSVAFWCNPISGHATLYWYQQILGQGPKLLIQFQNNGVVDDSQLPKDRFSAERLKGVDSTLKIQPAKLEDSAVYLCASSLAPWADPAYEQYFGPGTRLTVT.

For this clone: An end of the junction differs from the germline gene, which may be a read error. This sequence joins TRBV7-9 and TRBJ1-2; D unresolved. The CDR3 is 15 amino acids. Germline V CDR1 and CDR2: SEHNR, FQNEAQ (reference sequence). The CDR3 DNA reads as TGTGCCAGCAGCTTTGAAAGCGCTGCTAATTATGGCTACACCTTC. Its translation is CASSFESAANYGYTF.

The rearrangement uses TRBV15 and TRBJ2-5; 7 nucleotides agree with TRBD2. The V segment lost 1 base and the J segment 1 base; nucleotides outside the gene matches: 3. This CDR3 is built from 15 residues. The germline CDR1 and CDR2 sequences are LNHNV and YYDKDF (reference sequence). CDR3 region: CATSRGTRGQETQYF. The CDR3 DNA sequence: TGTGCCACCAGCAGAGGGACTAGGGGCCAAGAGACCCAGTACTTC.

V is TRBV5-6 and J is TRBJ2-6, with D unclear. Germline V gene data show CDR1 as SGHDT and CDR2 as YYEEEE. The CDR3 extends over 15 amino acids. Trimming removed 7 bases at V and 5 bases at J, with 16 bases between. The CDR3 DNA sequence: TGTGCCAGCGGCCAGTCACAAAGTCGGGCCAACGTCCTGACTTTC. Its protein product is CASGQSQSRANVLTF.

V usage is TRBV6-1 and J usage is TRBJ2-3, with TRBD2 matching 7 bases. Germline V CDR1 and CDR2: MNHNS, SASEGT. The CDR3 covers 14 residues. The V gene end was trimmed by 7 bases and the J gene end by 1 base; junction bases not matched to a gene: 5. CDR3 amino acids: CASTLGGGTDTQYF. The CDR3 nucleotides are TGTGCCAGCACCCTTGGGGGGGGCACAGATACGCAGTATTTT.

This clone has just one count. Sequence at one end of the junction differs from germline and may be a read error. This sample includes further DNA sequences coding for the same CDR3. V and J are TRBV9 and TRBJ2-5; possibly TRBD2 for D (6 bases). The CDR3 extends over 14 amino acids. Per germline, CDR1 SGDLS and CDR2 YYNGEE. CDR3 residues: CASSASGTRGGQYF. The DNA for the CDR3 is TGCGCCAGCAGCGCCTCTGGGACGCGGGGTGGCCAGTACTTC.

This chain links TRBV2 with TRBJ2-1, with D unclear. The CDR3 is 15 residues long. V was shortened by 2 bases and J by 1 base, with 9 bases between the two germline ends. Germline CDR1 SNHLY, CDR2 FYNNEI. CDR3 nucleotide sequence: TGTGCCAGCAGTGAACGGGCTAGTTCCTACAATGAGCAGTTCTTC. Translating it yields CASSERASSYNEQFF.

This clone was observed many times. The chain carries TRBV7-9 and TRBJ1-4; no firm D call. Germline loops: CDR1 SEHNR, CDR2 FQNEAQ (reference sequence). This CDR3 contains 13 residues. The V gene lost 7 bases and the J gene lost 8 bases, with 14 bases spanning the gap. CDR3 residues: CASTPRAGEKLFF. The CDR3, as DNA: TGTGCCAGCACCCCGCGGGCTGGGGAAAAACTGTTTTTT.

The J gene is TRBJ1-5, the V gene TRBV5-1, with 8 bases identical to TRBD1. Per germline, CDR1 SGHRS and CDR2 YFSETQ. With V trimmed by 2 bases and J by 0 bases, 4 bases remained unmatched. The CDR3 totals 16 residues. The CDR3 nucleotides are TGCGCCAGCAGCTTAGCAGGACAGGGTAGCAATCAGCCCCAGCATTTT. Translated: CASSLAGQGSNQPQHF.

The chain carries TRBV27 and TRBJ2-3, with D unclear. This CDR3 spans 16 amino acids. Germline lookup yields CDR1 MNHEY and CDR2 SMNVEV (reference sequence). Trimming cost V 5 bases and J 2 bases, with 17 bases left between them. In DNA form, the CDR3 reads TGTGCCAGCAGTCCAGGACGGATTCTCCCCACAGATACGCAGTATTTT. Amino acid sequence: CASSPGRILPTDTQYF.